This T cell receptor beta chain was identified during a study of cytomegalovirus exposure and HLA in healthy donors. About the research overall: There were 90 million to 130 million unique TCR beta sequences, drawn from 150 million to 200 million T cells, in an earlier analysis. Most donors, more than 80% of 398 genotyped, fell in the Caucasian-associated ancestry cluster. Study-level results: Most TCRs appeared rarely, but some public TCRs recurred in many donors. A later analysis revealed that TCR association rates differed between HLA loci, peaking at DRB1 and bottoming out at HLA-C.

The CDR3 extends over 15 amino acids. Germline V gene lookup returns CDR1 MNHNS and CDR2 SASEGT. The V segment lost 2 bases and the J segment 4 bases; nucleotides outside the gene matches: 3. The primer mix had 60 Vbeta and 13 Jbeta primers. Using immunoSEQ multiplex PCR, the repertoire was profiled, and TCRdb retains in-frame clones only, with some absent. The repertoire holds approximately 160,000 clones, with 77% as singletons. Points on this clone: Its antigen is as yet unknown.

The sample was PBMCs. The chain joins TRBV6-1 to TRBJ1-4, with TRBD1 matching over 8 bases. The TCR comes from a woman aged 25 to 45 in good health and CMV-seropositive. In DNA, the CDR3 is TGTGCCAGCAGTGAAAGACAGGGGAATAATGAAAAACTGTTTTTT. It is translated as CASSERQGNNEKLFF.